This T cell receptor beta chain is from a study of shared clonotypes between healthy human individuals. CDR1 and CDR2 (germline): SGHTS, YDEGEE. Trimming pared 6 bases from V and 0 bases from J, leaving 28 bases between. CDR3 size: 19 residues. Overall study findings and caveats: Clonotype sharing among donors was expected to depend on sequencing depth.

As regards this clone: Its antigen is currently unknown.

Method: immunoSEQ multiplex PCR; TCRdb's copy keeps in-frame clones and lacks some. This repertoire shows about 2 million clones, roughly 94% found once; its top ten account for 0.13%. This chain uses TRBV5-8 with TRBJ2-7; D may match TRBD1 or TRBD2 (6 bases each). Input material: naive CD4+ T cells sorted from blood. The subset is: CD45RA+ positively selected. This clonotype was obtained from a man aged 18 to 29 in good health. CDR3 loop: CASIFVGLTGRGSSYEQYF. CDR3 bases: TGTGCCAGCATTTTCGTGGGACTGACAGGACGGGGAAGCTCCTACGAGCAGTACTTC.